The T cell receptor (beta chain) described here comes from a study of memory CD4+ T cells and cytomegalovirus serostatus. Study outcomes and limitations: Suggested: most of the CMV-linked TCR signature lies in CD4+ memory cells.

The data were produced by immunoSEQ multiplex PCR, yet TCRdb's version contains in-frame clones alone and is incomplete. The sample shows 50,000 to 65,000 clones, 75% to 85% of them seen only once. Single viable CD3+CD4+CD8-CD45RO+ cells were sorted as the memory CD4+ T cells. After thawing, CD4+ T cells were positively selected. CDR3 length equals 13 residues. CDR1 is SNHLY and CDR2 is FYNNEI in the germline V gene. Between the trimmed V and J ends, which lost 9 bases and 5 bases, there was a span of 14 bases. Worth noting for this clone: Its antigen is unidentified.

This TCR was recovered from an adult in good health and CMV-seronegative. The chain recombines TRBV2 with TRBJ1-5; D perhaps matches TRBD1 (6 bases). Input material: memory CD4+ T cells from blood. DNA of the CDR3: TGTGCCAGATCGACAGGCTCGGATCAGCCCCAGCATTTT. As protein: CARSTGSDQPQHF.